This T cell receptor beta chain stems from a study of graft-versus-host responses after intestinal transplantation. The wider study: Transplant types were multivisceral, liver-intestinal, or isolated intestinal. Every transplant recipient was induced with anti-thymocyte globulin, then maintained on tacrolimus and steroids for about three years. Study outcomes and limitations: The highest levels of circulating GvH clones went along with early declines in HvG clones after transplant.

Trimming took 2 bases from V and 0 from J, leaving 3 bases between them. The germline gives CDR1 SGHRS, CDR2 YFSETQ. CDR3 size: 14 residues. Comments on this clone: Its matching antigen is unknown.

Clones were sequenced by immunoSEQ multiplex PCR, and TCRdb holds only the in-frame ones, with some missing. Found here are about 90,000 clones, 80% to 85% of them singletons; the top ten hold around 0.86%. This clonotype was sampled from a human donor who received an intestinal transplant. This specimen consisted of unstimulated CD4+ T cells sorted from spleen or lymph node cells, obtained before intestinal transplant. The rearrangement links TRBV5-1 to TRBJ2-6; no definite D call. CDR3 sequence (DNA): TGCGCCAGCAGCTTCATCTCTGGGGCCAACGTCCTGACTTTC. Its protein product is CASSFISGANVLTF.